This T cell receptor (beta chain) was identified during a study of cytomegalovirus exposure and HLA in healthy donors (dated by TCRdb to 2015 to 2018). Background on the whole study: According to an earlier analysis of around 600 of the donors, about 179 million T cells yielded some 120 million unique TCR beta sequences and approximately 300 Gb of sequence data. Rather than using new phenotypic data, the later analysis identified candidate immune exposures from TCR beta sequences and from how often those sequences occurred across donors. Among the roughly 400 genotyped donors, around 81% belonged to the genetic ancestry cluster associated with self-reported Caucasian donors. The T cell repertoires of some 700 subjects were profiled by immunosequencing and related to cytomegalovirus serostatus. A later genetic analysis used genome-wide SNP genotypes for 398 of the 666 donors, treating that subset as a discovery cohort. High-throughput TCR immunosequencing, statistical association of individual TCRs with disease status, and machine learning were combined to predict cytomegalovirus infection status. The aim of the study was to test whether cataloging public T cell receptors could identify signatures of past pathogen exposure. Besides the first cohort of 500 to 700 subjects, a separate validation cohort made up of over 95 different subjects was used. A later analysis re-analyzed previously published TCR beta repertoires from about 600 donors and added high-resolution HLA genotyping to study TCR occurrence patterns. Across some 400 genotyped donors of the cohort, an average of about 200,000 unique TCR beta nucleotide sequences per donor were sequenced, and around 20% of those sequences were non-productive. HLA typing included class I and class II loci at four-digit resolution. An early release that covered roughly 600 HLA-typed donors contained approximately 300 gigabases of sequencing data and tens of millions of unique TCR sequences. In an earlier analysis of a few hundred of the donors, high-throughput TCR beta sequencing was used to judge whether each TCR beta V gene segment behaved as functional or pseudogenic. Every repertoire in the discovery cohort had been generated on one and the same sequencing platform. Several DR-DQ haplotypes were treated as single units for association and clustering because of strong linkage in the cohort. Typing coverage varied by locus: roughly 629-640 donors for A, B, C, DRB1 and DQB1; roughly 560 for DQA1; about 600 for DPA1; roughly 450 for DPB1. Alongside the repertoire data, information on donor age, sex, ethnicity and CMV serostatus was compiled. Findings and caveats that apply to the study as a whole: Because counts were too low, about 18 rarely observed V segments, including chromosome 9 orphons, were excluded from the earlier analysis of around 640 of the donors. According to a later genetic analysis, donors in an Asian-associated ancestry cluster had fewer N-insertions in productive TCRs than the approximately 650-donor mean. Several of the top co-occurrence clusters appeared to be linked to parvovirus B19, influenza, CMV and Epstein-Barr virus, according to a later analysis. The classifier was reported to diagnose cytomegalovirus status with high specificity and sensitivity in both the original and validation cohorts. A further reported finding was that TCR beta sequences accurately predicted the HLA-A and HLA-B alleles for most subjects in the first cohort. The sequencing pipeline was judged likely to have produced a cluster of highly shared sequence variants as a technical artifact. Correlated functional status among segregating V segments might be attributable to linkage disequilibrium, but an unknown experimental factor could not be ruled out. At a false discovery rate of 0.05, a later analysis linked about 16,000 TCR beta sequences to specific HLA alleles. Broadly in line with IMGT annotations, most TCR beta V segments showed up in productive rearrangements about 90% or about 30% of the time in an earlier analysis of approximately 600 of the donors. In the study, approximately 160 TCR beta chains were listed as associated with cytomegalovirus. Most CMV-associated TCR beta chains appeared to be HLA-restricted in a later analysis, and the HLA associations seemed to be driven largely by CMV exposure. For the cohort, immune exposure information was limited to CMV serostatus. In a later analysis, HLA-associated TCR beta chains were found to be more clonally expanded and to have lower generation probabilities than equally common non-associated chains. A few of the identified cytomegalovirus-associated TCR beta chains were confirmed in vitro to be specific for cytomegalovirus antigens. Because HLA typing was missing for some donors at each locus, association tests included only the typed subset. While some public TCRs were present in many individuals, most TCR sequences turned up only very rarely across donors. V-gene and J-gene trimming of TCR beta chains was associated with a missense DCLRE1C variant in a later genetic analysis, and the association was replicated in an independent cohort. Only TCR beta chains were sequenced in this cohort, and the absence of alpha or paired-chain data limited detectable features. The authors suggested that the approach could potentially be extended to other disease states and immunological phenotypes. Presence/absence analyses assumed roughly uniform sequencing depth across donors, an assumption that may not hold. Assigning TCR associations to individual alleles was difficult when HLA alleles, especially DR and DQ, strongly co-occurred. Because the 87-base-pair reads could not distinguish some IMGT-functional V segments, including TRBV6-2 and TRBV6-3, those segments were excluded. In a later analysis, TCR association rates were found to vary across HLA loci, with the most associated TCRs seen for DRB1 alleles and the fewest for HLA-C alleles.

The CDR3 contains 18 residues, cysteine and phenylalanine counted. The read is trimmed to its CDR3 DNA, 54 bases read in frame from base 1. CDR1 and CDR2, looked up from the germline V gene, are SGHDT and YYEEEE. Germline trimming amounts to 0 bases on V and 1 base on J, with 9 as the count of junction bases outside the gene matches. Regarding this clone: Its target antigen remains unknown.

Receptor libraries were prepared by the immunoSEQ multiplex PCR assay. A mixture of 60 forward primers for TCR Vbeta segments and 13 reverse primers for TCR Jbeta segments was used in the multiplex PCR. The CDR3 region of rearranged TCR beta genes was amplified from genomic DNA by a multiplex PCR assay. The Illumina HiSeq System was used to sequence the amplified TCR beta libraries as 87-base-pair reads. Concerning the study's data processing: In a later analysis, tens of millions of unique TCR beta chains were counted across the roughly 670 repertoires, and approximately 11 million of these chains were shared by at least two donors. Raw reads were error-corrected and collapsed into unique sequences with a nearest-neighbor algorithm that merged closely related sequences to remove PCR and sequencing errors. To assign V, D and J gene segments, CDR3 sequences were aligned to IMGT reference sequences. For a sequence to be retained, at least a six-nucleotide match to both a V gene segment and a J gene segment was required. A rearrangement counted as productive if the CDR3 had no stop codons and remained in frame with V and J, and every other rearrangement counted as non-productive. Following IMGT convention, CDR3 was defined as the stretch from the second conserved V-encoded cysteine up to the conserved J-encoded phenylalanine. In an earlier analysis of 500 to 650 of the donors, sequences lacking an unambiguous match to a single V gene segment were excluded. In an earlier analysis of 587 of the donors, V segments were called functional above 56.7% productive rearrangements and were called segregating when the between-donor standard deviation exceeded 5%. A statistical classification framework was built for diagnosing cytomegalovirus status from the catalog of TCR beta chain sequences. In a later analysis, V and J genes were assigned by comparing TCR nucleotide sequences against IMGT/GENE-DB human TR gene sequences. The TCRdist pipeline was used in a later analysis to assign CDR3 sequences and most-parsimonious VDJ recombination scenarios. A later analysis defined each TCR beta chain by its CDR3 amino acid sequence plus V-gene family, and excluded reads lacking a unique V-gene family. As a way to deal with suspected cross-contamination and a sequencing artifact, a later analysis dropped under 600 nucleotide sequences that were highly shared and had low generation probability. A later analysis calculated a clonal expansion index for each public chain from normalized within-repertoire ranks of inferred template counts. Generation probabilities in a later analysis came from a VDJ recombination model fitted to out-of-frame rearrangements, and those results were checked against IGoR. In a later analysis, hypergeometric tests were used to score TCR-TCR, TCR-HLA and TCR-CMV co-occurrence, with a repertoire-size bias correction applied to TCR pairs. To estimate false discovery rates, a later analysis permuted the HLA or CMV assignments 20 times. In a later analysis, co-occurring TCRs were grouped using DBSCAN, and TCRdist sequence similarity was added for clustering within HLA-allele-positive subsets. For co-occurrence clustering, repertoires with fewer than 30,000 or more than 120,000 public chains were excluded, along with five or six repertoires with anomalous nucleotide sharing. The immuneACCESS repertoire file appears here via TCRdb, limited to in-frame rearrangements. These files lack a portion of the clones; in checked studies, under half of the deficit traces to unresolved V genes, and the cause of the others is not known. V and J calls and clone size are those listed in that table; D and trimming were worked out from the DNA. This sample's records show 45,000 to 70,000 clones. 9% to 15% of the sample rests with the top ten.

The cohort consisted of 600 or so healthy bone marrow donors. At the time of sampling, all cohort members were nominally healthy, though unrecorded immune exposures were likely present. The donor was CMV seropositive and was included in the group of 290 or so seropositive cohort members. A peripheral blood sample was provided by each donor, and peripheral blood mononuclear cells were used for TCR beta sequencing. The Qiagen DNeasy Blood Extraction Kit was used to extract genomic DNA from the blood cell samples. Input material: PBMCs. The chain is made from TRBV5-6 and TRBJ2-5; 10 of the junction bases match TRBD2. The receptor's source is a woman aged 25 to 45 in good health and CMV-seropositive. The DNA sequence follows: TGTGCCAGCAGCTTGGCCAGGTGGACTAGCGGAATCCAAGAGACCCAGTACTTC. Its protein reads: CASSLARWTSGIQETQYF.